This T cell receptor beta chain was recorded in a study of blood T cell repertoires in COVID-19. Assay: immunoSEQ multiplex PCR; the TCRdb copy retains only in-frame clones and omits some. The sample lists 200,000 to 250,000 clones, 90% to 95% seen once, with 1% to 1.5% in the top ten. CDR1 WNHNN and CDR2 SYGVQD come from the germline V gene (reference sequence). Between the trimmed V and J ends, which lost 2 bases and 0 bases, there was a span of 8 bases. CDR3 size: 15 residues. Sequencing was carried out using peripheral blood. J is TRBJ1-5 and V is TRBV10-1; D is ambiguous. The TCR sequence derives from a man aged 25-45 years with acute or convalescent COVID-19. The CDR3 sequence is CASSERSDSNQPQHF. As DNA, the CDR3 is TGCGCCAGCAGTGAGAGGAGCGATAGCAATCAGCCCCAGCATTTT.